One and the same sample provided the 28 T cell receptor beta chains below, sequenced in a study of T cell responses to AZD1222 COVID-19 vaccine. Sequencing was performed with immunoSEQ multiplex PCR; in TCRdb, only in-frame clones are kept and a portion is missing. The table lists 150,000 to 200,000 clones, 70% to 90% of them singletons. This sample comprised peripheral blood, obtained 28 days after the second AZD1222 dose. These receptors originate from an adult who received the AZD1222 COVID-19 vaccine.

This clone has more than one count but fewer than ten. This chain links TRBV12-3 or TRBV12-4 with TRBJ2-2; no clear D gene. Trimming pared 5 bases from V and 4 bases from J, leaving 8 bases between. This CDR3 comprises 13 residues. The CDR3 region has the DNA TGTGCCAGCAGTCCAATCTCCACCGGGGAGCTGTTTTTT. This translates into CASSPISTGELFF.

The CDR3 region has the DNA TGTGCCAGCAGCCCAGACCTTAGCTATGGCTACACCTTC. This codes for CASSPDLSYGYTF. V is TRBV12-3 or TRBV12-4 and J is TRBJ1-2; D unresolved. V was cut by 6 bases and J by 4 bases, with 12 bases left in between. The CDR3 runs 13 residues.

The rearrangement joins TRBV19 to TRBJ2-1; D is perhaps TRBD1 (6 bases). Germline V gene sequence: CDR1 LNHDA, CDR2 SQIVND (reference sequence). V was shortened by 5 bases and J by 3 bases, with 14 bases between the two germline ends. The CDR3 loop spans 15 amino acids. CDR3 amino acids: CASSWDTQGYNEQFF. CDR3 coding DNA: TGTGCCAGTAGTTGGGACACTCAAGGCTACAATGAGCAGTTCTTC. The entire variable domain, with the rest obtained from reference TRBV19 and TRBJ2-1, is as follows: DGGITQSPKYLFRKEGQNVTLSCEQNLNHDAMYWYRQDPGQGLRLIYYSQIVNDFQKGDIAEGYSVSREKKESFPLTVTSAQKNPTAFYLCASSWDTQGYNEQFFGPGTRLTVL.

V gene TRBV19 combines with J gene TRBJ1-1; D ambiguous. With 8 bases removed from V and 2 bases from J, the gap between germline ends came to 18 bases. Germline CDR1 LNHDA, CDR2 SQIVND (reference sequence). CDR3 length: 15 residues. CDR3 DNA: TGTGCCAGTGCTAATCAACTCGGACGTAACACTGAAGCTTTCTTT. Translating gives CASANQLGRNTEAFF.

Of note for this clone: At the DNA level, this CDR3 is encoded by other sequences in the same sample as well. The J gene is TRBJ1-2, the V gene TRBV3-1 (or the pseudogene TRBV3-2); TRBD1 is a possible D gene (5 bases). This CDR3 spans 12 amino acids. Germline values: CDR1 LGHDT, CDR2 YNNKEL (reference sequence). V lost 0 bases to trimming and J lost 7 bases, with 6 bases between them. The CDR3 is CASSQDQGGYTF. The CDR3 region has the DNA TGTGCCAGCAGCCAAGATCAGGGTGGCTACACCTTC.

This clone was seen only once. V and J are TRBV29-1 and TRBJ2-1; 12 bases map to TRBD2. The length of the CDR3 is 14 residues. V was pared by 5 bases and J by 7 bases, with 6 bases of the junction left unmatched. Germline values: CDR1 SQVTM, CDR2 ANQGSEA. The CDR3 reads CSVLAGGATNEQFF. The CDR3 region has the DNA TGCAGCGTTCTAGCGGGGGGGGCGACAAATGAGCAGTTCTTC.

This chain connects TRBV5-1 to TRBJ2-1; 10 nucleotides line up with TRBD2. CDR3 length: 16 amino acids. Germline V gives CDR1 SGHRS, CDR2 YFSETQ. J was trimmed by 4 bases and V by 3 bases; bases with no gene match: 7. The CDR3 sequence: CASSSLAGAKYNEQFF. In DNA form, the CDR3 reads TGCGCCAGCAGCTCCCTAGCGGGGGCCAAATACAATGAGCAGTTCTTC.

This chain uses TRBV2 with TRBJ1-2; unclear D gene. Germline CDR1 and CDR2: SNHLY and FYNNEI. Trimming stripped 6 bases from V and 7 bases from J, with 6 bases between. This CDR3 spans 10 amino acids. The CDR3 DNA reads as TGTGCCAGCAGGATAAGTGGCTACACCTTC. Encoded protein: CASRISGYTF.

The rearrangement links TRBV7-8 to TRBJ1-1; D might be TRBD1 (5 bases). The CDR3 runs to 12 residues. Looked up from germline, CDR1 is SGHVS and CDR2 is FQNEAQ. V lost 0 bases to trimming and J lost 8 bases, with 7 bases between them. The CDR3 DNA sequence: TGTGCCAGCAGCTTAGCAGCAGGGGAAGCTTTCTTT. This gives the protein CASSLAAGEAFF.

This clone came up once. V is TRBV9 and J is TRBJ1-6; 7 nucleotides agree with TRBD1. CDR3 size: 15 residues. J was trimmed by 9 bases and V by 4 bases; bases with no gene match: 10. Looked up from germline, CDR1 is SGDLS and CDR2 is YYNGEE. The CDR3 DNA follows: TGTGCCAGCAGCCCCCGGGACAGAGGTGGTTCACCCCTCCACTTT. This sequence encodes CASSPRDRGGSPLHF.

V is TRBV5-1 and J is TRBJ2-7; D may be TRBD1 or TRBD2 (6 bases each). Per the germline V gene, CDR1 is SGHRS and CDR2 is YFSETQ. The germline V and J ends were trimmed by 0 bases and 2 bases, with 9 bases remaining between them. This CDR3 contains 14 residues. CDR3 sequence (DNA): TGCGCCAGCAGCTTGGGAGGGGGGACCTACGAGCAGTACTTC. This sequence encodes CASSLGGGTYEQYF.

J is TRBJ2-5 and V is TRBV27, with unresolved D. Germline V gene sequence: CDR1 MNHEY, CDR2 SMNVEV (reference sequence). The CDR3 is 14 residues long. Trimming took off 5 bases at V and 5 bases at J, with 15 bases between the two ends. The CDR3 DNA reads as TGTGCCAGCAGTCGGGCCTTAGTGGGGGAGACCCAGTACTTC. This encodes CASSRALVGETQYF.

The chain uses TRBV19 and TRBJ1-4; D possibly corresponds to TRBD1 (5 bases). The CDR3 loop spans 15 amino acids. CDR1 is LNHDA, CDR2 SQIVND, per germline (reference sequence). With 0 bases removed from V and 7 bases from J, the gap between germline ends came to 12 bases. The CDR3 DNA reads TGTGCCAGTAGTATAGACGGAGGGGCTTTTGAAAAACTGTTTTTT. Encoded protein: CASSIDGGAFEKLFF.

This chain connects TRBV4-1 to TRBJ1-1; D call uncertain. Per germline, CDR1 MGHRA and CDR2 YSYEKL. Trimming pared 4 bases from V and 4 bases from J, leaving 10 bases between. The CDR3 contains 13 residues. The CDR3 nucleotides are TGCGCCAGCAGCCGGGGTGGGAGCACTGAAGCTTTCTTT. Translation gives CASSRGGSTEAFF.

In DNA form, the CDR3 reads TGTGCCAGTAGTCCGCACAGGGGGCAAATTAGGCAGCCCCAGCATTTT. Protein product: CASSPHRGQIRQPQHF. The chain joins TRBV19 to TRBJ1-5, with TRBD1 matching over 9 bases. The CDR3 is made up of 16 amino acids. The germline gives CDR1 LNHDA, CDR2 SQIVND (reference sequence). Germline trimming cut 5 bases from V and 7 bases from J; bases unmatched to any gene: 12.

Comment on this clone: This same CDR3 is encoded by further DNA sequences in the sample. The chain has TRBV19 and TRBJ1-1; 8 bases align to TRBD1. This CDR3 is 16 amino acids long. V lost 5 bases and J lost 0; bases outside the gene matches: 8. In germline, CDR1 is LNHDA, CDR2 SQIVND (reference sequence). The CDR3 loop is CASSRQGRGMNTEAFF. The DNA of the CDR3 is TGTGCCAGTAGTCGACAGGGGCGAGGAATGAACACTGAAGCTTTCTTT.

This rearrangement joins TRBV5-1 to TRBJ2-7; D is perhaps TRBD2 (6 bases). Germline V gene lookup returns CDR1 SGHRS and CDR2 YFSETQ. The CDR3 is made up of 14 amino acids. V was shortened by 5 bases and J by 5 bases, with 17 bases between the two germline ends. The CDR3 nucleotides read TGCGCCAGCAGGGAGGGGTCTTCCCTCAACGAGCAGTACTTC. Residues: CASREGSSLNEQYF.

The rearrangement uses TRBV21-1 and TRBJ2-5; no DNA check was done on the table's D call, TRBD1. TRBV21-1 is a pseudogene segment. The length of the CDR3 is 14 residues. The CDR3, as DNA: TGTGCCAGCAGCAAAGGGGGGCATGGGAGGACCCAGTACTTC. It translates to CASSKGGHGRTQYF.

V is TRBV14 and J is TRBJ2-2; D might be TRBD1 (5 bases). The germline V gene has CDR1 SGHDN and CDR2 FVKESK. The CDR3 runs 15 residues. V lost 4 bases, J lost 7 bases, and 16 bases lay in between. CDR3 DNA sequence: TGTGCCAGCAGCCTCCGACAGCAACAAGGCGGGGAGCTGTTTTTT. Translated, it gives CASSLRQQQGGELFF.

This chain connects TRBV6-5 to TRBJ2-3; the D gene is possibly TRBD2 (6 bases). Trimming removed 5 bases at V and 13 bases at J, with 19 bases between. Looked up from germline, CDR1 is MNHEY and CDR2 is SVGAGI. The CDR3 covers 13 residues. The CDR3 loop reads CASSRGTPAEKYF. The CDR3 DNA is TGTGCCAGCAGTCGTGGGACTCCAGCGGAAAAGTATTTT.

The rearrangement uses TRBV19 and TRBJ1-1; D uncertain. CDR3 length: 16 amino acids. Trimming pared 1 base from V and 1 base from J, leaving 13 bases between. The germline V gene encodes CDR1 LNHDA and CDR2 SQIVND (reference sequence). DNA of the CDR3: TGTGCCAGTAGTATAGCGTTGCGGGGAAGGAACACTGAAGCTTTCTTT. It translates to CASSIALRGRNTEAFF. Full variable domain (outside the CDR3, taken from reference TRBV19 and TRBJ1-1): DGGITQSPKYLFRKEGQNVTLSCEQNLNHDAMYWYRQDPGQGLRLIYYSQIVNDFQKGDIAEGYSVSREKKESFPLTVTSAQKNPTAFYLCASSIALRGRNTEAFFGQGTRLTVV.

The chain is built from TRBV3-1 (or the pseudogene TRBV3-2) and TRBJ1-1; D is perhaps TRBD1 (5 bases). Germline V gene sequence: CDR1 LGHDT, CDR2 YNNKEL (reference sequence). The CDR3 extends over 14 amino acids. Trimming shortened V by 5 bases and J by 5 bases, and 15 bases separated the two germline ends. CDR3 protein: CASSGALLGTEAFF. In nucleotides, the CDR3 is TGTGCCAGCAGCGGGGCTCTCCTGGGGACTGAAGCTTTCTTT.

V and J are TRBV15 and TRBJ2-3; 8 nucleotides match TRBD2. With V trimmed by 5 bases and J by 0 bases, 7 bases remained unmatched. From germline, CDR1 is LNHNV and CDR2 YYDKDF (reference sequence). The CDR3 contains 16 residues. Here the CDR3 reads CATSSGTRGSTDTQYF. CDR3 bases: TGTGCCACCAGCTCAGGGACTAGGGGAAGCACAGATACGCAGTATTTT.

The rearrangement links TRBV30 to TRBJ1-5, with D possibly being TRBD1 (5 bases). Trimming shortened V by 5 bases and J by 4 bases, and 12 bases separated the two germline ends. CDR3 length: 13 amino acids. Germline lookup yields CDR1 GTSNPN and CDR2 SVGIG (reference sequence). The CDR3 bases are TGTGCCTGGGGTGCGGAGGGGAATCAGCCCCAGCATTTT. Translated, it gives CAWGAEGNQPQHF.

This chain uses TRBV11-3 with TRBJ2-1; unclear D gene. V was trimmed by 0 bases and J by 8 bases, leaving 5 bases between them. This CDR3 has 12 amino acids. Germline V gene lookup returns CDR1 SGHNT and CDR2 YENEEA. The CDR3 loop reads CASSLDSDEQFF. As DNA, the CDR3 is TGTGCCAGCAGCTTAGATTCGGATGAGCAGTTCTTC.

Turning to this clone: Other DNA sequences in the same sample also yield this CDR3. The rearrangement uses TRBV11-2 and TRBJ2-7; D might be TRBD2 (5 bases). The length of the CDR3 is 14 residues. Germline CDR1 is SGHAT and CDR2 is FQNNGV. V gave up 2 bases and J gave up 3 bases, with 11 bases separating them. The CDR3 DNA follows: TGTGCCAGCAGCTTAAATCGAGGGAGCTACGAGCAGTACTTC. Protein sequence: CASSLNRGSYEQYF.

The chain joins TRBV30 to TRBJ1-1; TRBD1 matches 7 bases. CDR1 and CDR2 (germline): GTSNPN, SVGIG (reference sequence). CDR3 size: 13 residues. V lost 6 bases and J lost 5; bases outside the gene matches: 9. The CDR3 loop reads CACTGQTGTEAFF. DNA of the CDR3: TGTGCCTGTACGGGACAGACAGGGACTGAAGCTTTCTTT.

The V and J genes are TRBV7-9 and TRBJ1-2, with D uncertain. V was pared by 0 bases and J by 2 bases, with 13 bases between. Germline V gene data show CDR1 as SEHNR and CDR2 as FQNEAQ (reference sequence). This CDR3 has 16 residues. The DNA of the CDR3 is TGTGCCAGCAGCTTAGCGGCAGGAAATACAAACTATGGCTACACCTTC. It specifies CASSLAAGNTNYGYTF. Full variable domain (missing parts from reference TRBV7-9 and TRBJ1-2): DTGVSQNPRHKITKRGQNVTFRCDPISEHNRLYWYRQTLGQGPEFLTYFQNEAQLEKSRLLSDRFSAERPKGSFSTLEIQRTEQGDSAMYLCASSLAAGNTNYGYTFGSGTRLTVV.